Listed below are T cell receptor beta chains from one sample, sequenced in a study of response to subunit inactivated influenza vaccine. TCRdb used MiXCR to reprocess the RT-PCR reads, holding one entry per CDR3 protein. The table includes 860,000 or so distinct CDR3 sequences, 21% detected once. Sequencing was performed on PBMCs from blood, taken more than 4 days after vaccination. The receptors here all came from a man aged 50 or older who received an inactivated influenza vaccine. CDR3s include the opening cysteine and the closing phenylalanine or tryptophan. A D gene is named only where the DNA matches it firmly. Clone sizes are given selectively: once, few, many, or a class where the clone is expanded.

J,size,D,V,length,CDR3,DNA
TRBJ1-6,few,.,TRBV28,14,CASSLLAEDSPLHF,TGTGCCAGCAGTTTATTAGCAGAGGATTCACCCCTCCACTTT
TRBJ2-3,few,TRBD2,TRBV5-1,15,CASTGTSSSTDTQYF,TGCGCCAGCACCGGGACTAGCTCAAGCACAGATACGCAGTATTTT
TRBJ2-1,few,.,TRBV7-9,11,CASRDNGEQFF,TGTGCCAGCAGAGATAATGGGGAGCAGTTCTTC
TRBJ2-7,.,TRBD1,TRBV6-5,14,CASSYWTGGYEQYF,TGTGCTAGCAGTTATTGGACAGGGGGCTACGAGCAGTACTTC
TRBJ1-6,.,.,TRBV7-2,16,CASSLVGAENNSPLHF,TGTGCCAGCAGCTTAGTCGGGGCAGAAAATAATTCACCCCTCCACTTT
TRBJ2-1,many,TRBD2,TRBV11-2,15,CASSFGGERVNEQFF,TGTGCCAGCAGCTTCGGGGGGGAAAGGGTCAATGAGCAGTTCTTC
TRBJ2-7,.,.,TRBV6-2/TRBV6-3,14,CASSYTDSGNEQYF,TGTGCCAGCAGTTATACGGACAGTGGGAACGAGCAGTACTTC
TRBJ2-7,.,.,TRBV20-1,11,CSARDKYEQYF,TGCAGTGCTCGGGACAAATACGAGCAGTACTTC
TRBJ2-7,few,TRBD2,TRBV7-2,15,CASSDLSAGGYEQYF,TGTGCCAGCAGCGACCTTTCTGCGGGAGGCTACGAGCAGTACTTC
TRBJ2-2,many,.,TRBV27,15,CASSPRTENTGELFF,TGTGCCAGCAGTCCACGGACAGAGAACACCGGGGAGCTGTTTTTT
TRBJ2-7,few,TRBD1,TRBV28,15,CASSYGQGLIYEQYF,TGTGCCAGCAGTTACGGACAGGGCTTGATCTACGAGCAGTACTTC
TRBJ2-2,.,.,TRBV28,15,CASTRRLANTGELFF,TGTGCCAGCACAAGGCGGTTGGCCAACACCGGGGAGCTGTTTTTT
TRBJ2-7,.,.,TRBV7-9,15,CASSLTPAKQGGLYF,TGTGCCAGCAGCTTAACCCCTGCCAAGCAAGGAGGGCTGTACTTC
TRBJ2-1,few,.,TRBV5-1,14,CASSLALDANEQFF,TGCGCCAGCAGCTTGGCTCTAGATGCCAATGAGCAGTTCTTC